This T cell receptor (beta chain) is drawn from a study of blood T cells in healthy people across ages. Study as a whole: There was about one barcoded beta molecule captured by template switching per two T cells.

This clonotype occurred a few times. The CDR3 runs to 15 residues. The V end was cut by 1 base, the J end by 9 bases, with 19 bases between. Germline-derived CDR1 and CDR2 are SQVTM and ANQGSEA. Primers used in a second PCR of roughly 7 to 12 cycles were a sample-barcoded 5' primer and a J-beta primer mix. Each sample provided no less than 2.5 million CDR3-containing paired-end reads. TCRdb re-called the 5' RACE reads with MiXCR, one entry per CDR3 protein. In the table there are fewer than 950,000 distinct CDR3 sequences, 36% of which are singletons. This sequence originates from a man aged 18 to 29 in good health. The chain uses TRBV29-1 and TRBJ2-1, with D perhaps given as TRBD1 or TRBD2 (5 bases each). The material sequenced was blood. CDR3 protein: CSVEGVGTDLPEQFF. The CDR3 region has the DNA TGCAGCGTTGAAGGGGTTGGGACCGACCTACCTGAGCAGTTCTTC.